Sequencing of this T cell receptor beta chain was carried out in a study of PD-L1 blockade in urothelial cancer. Study-wide background: At 6 weeks and at 3 weeks (second dose) after treatment start, blood was analyzed.

Sequencing was performed with immunoSEQ multiplex PCR; in TCRdb, only in-frame clones are kept and a portion is missing. Among approximately 79,000 clones listed, approximately 90% were seen once. The CDR3 consists of 13 residues. The germline gives CDR1 SGHNT, CDR2 YYREEE (reference sequence). Trimming removed 3 bases from V and 7 bases from J, with 10 bases in between. Points on this clone: Its matching antigen is unknown.

The time point is: peripheral blood 6 weeks after treatment start. Overall study results and limits: Lower pretreatment blood TCR clonality, under the median, predicted better survival, researchers reported.

The sample consisted of PBMCs, taken around atezolizumab (anti-PD-L1) treatment. This sequence originates from a woman of 80 years or more with urothelial cancer. The chain has TRBV5-4 and TRBJ1-4, with D possibly being TRBD1 (6 bases). This CDR3 is CASSYYRAEKLFF. In nucleotides, the CDR3 is TGTGCCAGCAGCTACTACAGGGCTGAAAAACTGTTTTTT.